This TCR beta chain stems from a study of T-cell memory formation after mild COVID-19. Germline V gene lookup returns CDR1 SGHRS and CDR2 YFSETQ. This CDR3 is built from 14 residues. V was clipped by 2 bases and J by 5 bases, with 11 bases between them. This clonotype was seen a few times. TCRdb reprocessed the 5' RACE reads with MiXCR, giving one entry per CDR3 protein. The repertoire holds about 110,000 distinct CDR3 sequences, with around a fifth as singletons. The sequencing input was PBMCs or a T cell subset sorted from them (not recorded which). This sequence joins TRBV5-1 and TRBJ2-1; D remains ambiguous. The TCR sequence derives from a man aged 18-30 years who had mild COVID-19 (a few samples of this study predate the infection). Cell type and time point are not known. In DNA form, the CDR3 reads TGCGCCAGCAGCTTCAAATCCCAGAACAATGAGCAGTTCTTC. The encoded protein is CASSFKSQNNEQFF.